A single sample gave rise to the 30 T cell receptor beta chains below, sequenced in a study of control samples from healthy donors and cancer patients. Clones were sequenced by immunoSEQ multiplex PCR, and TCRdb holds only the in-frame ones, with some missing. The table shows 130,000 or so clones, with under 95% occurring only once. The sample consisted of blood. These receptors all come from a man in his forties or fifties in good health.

The CDR3 sequence: CATHGQGNTEAFF. The CDR3, as DNA: TGTGCCACACACGGACAGGGGAACACTGAAGCTTTCTTT. The V gene is TRBV10-3, the J gene TRBJ1-1; TRBD1 aligns across 8 bases. Trimming cost V 10 bases and J 1 base; bases outside gene matches: 5. CDR3 length: 13 amino acids. Germline V gene sequence: CDR1 ENHRY, CDR2 SYGVKD.

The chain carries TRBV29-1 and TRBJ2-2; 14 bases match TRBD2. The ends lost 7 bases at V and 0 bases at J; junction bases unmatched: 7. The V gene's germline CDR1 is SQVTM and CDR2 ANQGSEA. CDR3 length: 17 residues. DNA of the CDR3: TGCAGCGCCAAGACTAGCGGGAGGGGTACGAACACCGGGGAGCTGTTTTTT. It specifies CSAKTSGRGTNTGELFF.

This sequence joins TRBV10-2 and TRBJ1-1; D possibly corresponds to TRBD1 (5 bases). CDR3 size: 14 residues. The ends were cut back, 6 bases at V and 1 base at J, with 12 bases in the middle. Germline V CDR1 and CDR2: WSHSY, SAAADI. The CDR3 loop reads CASRSAGGNTEAFF. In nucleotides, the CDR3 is TGCGCCAGCAGGTCAGCGGGGGGGAACACTGAAGCTTTCTTT.

In DNA, the CDR3 is TGTGCCAGCAGCCGCGGGACAGGTGTGGAGCAGTACTTC. Its protein product is CASSRGTGVEQYF. The chain joins TRBV11-2 to TRBJ2-7; TRBD1 matches at 8 bases. With V trimmed by 5 bases and J by 7 bases, 7 bases remained unmatched. The CDR3 consists of 13 residues. From germline, CDR1 is SGHAT and CDR2 FQNNGV.

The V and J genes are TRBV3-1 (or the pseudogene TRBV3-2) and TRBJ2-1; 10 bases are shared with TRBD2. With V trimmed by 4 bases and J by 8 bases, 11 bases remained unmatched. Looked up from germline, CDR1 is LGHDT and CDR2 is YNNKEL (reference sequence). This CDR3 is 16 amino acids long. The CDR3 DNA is TGTGCCAGCAGCCTAATATTAGCGGGGGGCGATCATGAGCAGTTCTTC. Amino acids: CASSLILAGGDHEQFF.

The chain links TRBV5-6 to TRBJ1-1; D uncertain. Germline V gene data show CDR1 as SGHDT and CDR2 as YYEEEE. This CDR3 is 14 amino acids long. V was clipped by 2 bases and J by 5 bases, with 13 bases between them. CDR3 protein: CASSLPGSSTEAFF. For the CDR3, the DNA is TGTGCCAGCAGCTTACCGGGATCGAGTACTGAAGCTTTCTTT. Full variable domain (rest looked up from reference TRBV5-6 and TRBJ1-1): DAGVTQSPTHLIKTRGQQVTLRCSPKSGHDTVSWYQQALGQGPQFIFQYYEEEERQRGNFPDRFSGHQFPNYSSELNVNALLLGDSALYLCASSLPGSSTEAFFGQGTRLTVV.

CDR3 sequence (DNA): TGTGCCAGTAAGGAAGGACAGAGAGCTTTCTTT. Its translation: CASKEGQRAFF. This chain joins TRBV19 and TRBJ1-1, with D possibly matching TRBD1 (6 bases). There are 11 residues in the CDR3. The germline V gene has CDR1 LNHDA and CDR2 SQIVND (reference sequence). The germline V and J ends were trimmed by 7 bases and 10 bases, with 13 bases remaining between them.

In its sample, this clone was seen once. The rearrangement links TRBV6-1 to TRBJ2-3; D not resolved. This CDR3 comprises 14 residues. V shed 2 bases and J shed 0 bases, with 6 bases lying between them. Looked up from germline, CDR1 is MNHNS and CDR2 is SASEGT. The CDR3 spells CASSERQSTDTQYF. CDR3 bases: TGTGCCAGCAGTGAACGGCAGAGCACAGATACGCAGTATTTT.

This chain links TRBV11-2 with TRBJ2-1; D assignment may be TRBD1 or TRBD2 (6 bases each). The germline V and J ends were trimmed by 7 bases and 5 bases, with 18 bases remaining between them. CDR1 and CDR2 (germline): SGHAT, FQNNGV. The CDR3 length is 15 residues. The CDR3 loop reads CASTPRGVGNNEQFF. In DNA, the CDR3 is TGTGCCAGCACCCCAAGGGGGGTAGGGAACAATGAGCAGTTCTTC.

The chain's CDR3 is CASRFNRGLDGYTF. CDR3 nucleotides: TGTGCCAGCAGATTCAACAGGGGATTAGATGGCTACACCTTC. The chain recombines TRBV5-8 with TRBJ1-2; 7 bases align to TRBD1. Trimming at V came to 5 bases and at J to 6 bases, leaving 10 bases not matched to a gene. Germline V gene lookup returns CDR1 SGHTS and CDR2 YDEGEE. The CDR3 is 14 residues long.

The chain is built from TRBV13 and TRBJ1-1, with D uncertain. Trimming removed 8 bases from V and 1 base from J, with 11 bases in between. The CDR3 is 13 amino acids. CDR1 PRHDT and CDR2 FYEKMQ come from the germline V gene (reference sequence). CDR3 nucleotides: TGTGCCAGCGGCGAGACTGGGAACACTGAAGCTTTCTTT. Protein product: CASGETGNTEAFF.

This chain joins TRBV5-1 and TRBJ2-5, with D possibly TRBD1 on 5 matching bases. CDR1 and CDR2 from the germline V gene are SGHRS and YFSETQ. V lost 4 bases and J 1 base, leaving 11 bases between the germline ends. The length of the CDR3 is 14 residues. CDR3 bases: TGCGCCAGCAGCCCGCCCGACAGCCAAGAGACCCAGTACTTC. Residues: CASSPPDSQETQYF.

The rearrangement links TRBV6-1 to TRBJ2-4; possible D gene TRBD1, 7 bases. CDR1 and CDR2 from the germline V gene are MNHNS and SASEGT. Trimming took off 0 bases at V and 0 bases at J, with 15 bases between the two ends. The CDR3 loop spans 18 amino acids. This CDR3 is CASSEALAGGIAKNIQYF. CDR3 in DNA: TGTGCCAGCAGTGAAGCGCTGGCAGGGGGGATAGCCAAAAACATTCAGTACTTC.

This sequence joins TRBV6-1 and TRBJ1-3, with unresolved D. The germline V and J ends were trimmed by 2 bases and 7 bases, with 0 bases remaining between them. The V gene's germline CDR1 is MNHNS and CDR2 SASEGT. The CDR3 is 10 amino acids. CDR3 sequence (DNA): TGTGCCAGCAGTGAAAACACCATATATTTT. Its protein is CASSENTIYF.

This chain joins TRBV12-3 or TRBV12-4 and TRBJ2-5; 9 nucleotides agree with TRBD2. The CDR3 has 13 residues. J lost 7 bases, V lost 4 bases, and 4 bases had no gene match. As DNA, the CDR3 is TGTGCCAGCAGTTCTAGCGGGGATAGGACCCAGTACTTC. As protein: CASSSSGDRTQYF.

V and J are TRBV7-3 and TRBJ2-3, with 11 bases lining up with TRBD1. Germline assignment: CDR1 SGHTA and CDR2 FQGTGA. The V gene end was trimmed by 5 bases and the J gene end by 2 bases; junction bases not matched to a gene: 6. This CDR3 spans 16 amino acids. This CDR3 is CASSLGTGGTTDTQYF. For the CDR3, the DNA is TGTGCCAGCAGCCTCGGGACAGGGGGTACCACAGATACGCAGTATTTT.

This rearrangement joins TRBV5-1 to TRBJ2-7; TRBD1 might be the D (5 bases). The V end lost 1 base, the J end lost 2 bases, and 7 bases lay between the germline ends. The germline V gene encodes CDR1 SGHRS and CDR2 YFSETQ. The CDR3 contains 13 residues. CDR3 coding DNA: TGCGCCAGCAGCTTGAGGGGCCCCTACGAGCAGTACTTC. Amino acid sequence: CASSLRGPYEQYF.

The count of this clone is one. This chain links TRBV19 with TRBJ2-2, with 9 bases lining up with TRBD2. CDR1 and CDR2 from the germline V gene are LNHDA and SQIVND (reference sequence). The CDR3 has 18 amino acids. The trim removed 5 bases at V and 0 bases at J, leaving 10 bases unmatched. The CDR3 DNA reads TGTGCCAGTAGTTCCGGCGGGAGGGCCCTCACGAACACCGGGGAGCTGTTTTTT. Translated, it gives CASSSGGRALTNTGELFF.

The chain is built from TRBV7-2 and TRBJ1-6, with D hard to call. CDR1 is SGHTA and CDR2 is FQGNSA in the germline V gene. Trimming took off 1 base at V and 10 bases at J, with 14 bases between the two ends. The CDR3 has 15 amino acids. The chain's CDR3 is CASSLDGSGRSPLHF. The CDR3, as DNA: TGTGCCAGCAGCTTAGACGGGAGCGGGAGATCACCCCTCCACTTT. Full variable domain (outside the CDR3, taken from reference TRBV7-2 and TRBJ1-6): GAGVSQSPSNKVTEKGKDVELRCDPISGHTALYWYRQSLGQGLEFLIYFQGNSAPDKSGLPSDRFSAERTGGSVSTLTIQRTQQEDSAVYLCASSLDGSGRSPLHFGNGTRLTVT.

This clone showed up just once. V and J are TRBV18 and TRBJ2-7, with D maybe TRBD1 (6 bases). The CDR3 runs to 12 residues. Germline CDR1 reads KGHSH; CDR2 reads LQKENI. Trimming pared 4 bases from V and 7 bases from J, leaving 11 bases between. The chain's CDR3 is CASSLYRAEQYF. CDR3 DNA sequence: TGTGCCAGCTCACTTTACAGGGCTGAGCAGTACTTC. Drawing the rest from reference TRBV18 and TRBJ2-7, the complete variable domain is NAGVMQNPRHLVRRRGQEARLRCSPMKGHSHVYWYRQLPEEGLKFMVYLQKENIIDESGMPKERFSAEFPKEGPSILRIQQVVRGDSAAYFCASSLYRAEQYFGPGTRLTVT.

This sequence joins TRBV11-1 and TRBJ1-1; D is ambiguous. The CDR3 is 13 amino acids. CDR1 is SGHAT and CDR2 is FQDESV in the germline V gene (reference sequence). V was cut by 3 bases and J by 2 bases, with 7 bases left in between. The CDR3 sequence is CASSLWENTEAFF. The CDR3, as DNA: TGTGCCAGCAGCTTGTGGGAAAACACTGAAGCTTTCTTT.

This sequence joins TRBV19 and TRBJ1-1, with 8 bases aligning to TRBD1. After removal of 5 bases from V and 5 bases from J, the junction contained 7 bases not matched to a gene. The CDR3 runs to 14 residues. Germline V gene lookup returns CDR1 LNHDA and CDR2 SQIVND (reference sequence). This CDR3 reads CASSPDRVVTEAFF. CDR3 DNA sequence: TGTGCCAGTAGTCCGGACAGGGTGGTTACTGAAGCTTTCTTT.

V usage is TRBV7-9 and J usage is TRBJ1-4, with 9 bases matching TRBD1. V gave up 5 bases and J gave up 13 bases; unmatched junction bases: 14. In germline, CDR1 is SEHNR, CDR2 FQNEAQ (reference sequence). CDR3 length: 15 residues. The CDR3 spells CASSPSGTGKVGLFF. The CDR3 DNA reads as TGTGCCAGCAGCCCCTCTGGGACAGGGAAGGTTGGACTGTTTTTT.

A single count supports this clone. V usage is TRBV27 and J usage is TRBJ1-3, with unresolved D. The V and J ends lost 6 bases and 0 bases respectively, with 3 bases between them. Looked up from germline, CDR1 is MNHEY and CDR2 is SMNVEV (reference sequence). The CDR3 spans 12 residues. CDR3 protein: CASSFSGNTIYF. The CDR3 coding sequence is TGTGCCAGCAGCTTCTCTGGAAACACCATATATTTT.

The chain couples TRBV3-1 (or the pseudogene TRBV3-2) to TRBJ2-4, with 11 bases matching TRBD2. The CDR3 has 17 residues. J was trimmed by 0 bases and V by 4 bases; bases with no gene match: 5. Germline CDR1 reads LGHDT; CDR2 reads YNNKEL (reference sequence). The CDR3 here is CASSPDLAGGAKNIQYF. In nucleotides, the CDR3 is TGTGCCAGCAGCCCAGACCTAGCGGGGGGAGCCAAAAACATTCAGTACTTC.

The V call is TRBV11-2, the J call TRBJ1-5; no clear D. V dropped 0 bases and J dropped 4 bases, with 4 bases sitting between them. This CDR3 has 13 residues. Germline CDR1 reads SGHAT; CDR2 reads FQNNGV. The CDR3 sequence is CASSLDRNQPQHF. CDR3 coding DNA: TGTGCCAGCAGCTTAGATCGGAATCAGCCCCAGCATTTT.

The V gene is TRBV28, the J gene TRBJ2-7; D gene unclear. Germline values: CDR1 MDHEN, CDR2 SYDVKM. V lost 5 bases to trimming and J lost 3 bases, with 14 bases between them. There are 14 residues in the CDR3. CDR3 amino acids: CASSLGGSSYEQYF. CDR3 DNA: TGTGCCAGCAGTCTGGGCGGCAGCAGCTACGAGCAGTACTTC.

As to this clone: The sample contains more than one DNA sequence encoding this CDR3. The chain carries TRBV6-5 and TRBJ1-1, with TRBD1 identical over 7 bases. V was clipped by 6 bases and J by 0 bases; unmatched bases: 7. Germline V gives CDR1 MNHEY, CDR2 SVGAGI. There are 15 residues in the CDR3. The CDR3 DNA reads TGTGCCAGCAGCTCAGGACAGGCCTTGAACACTGAAGCTTTCTTT. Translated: CASSSGQALNTEAFF.

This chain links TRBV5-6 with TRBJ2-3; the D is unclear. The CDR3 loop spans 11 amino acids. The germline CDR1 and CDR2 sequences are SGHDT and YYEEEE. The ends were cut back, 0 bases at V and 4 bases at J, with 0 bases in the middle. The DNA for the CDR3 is TGTGCCAGCAGCTTGGCAGATACGCAGTATTTT. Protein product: CASSLADTQYF.

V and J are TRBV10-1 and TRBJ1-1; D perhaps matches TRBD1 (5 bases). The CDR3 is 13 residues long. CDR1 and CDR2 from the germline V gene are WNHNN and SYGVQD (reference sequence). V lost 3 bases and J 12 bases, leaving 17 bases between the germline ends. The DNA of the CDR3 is TGCGCCAGCAGTGAAAGGGGCTTGGGGCGGACTTTCTTT. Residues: CASSERGLGRTFF.